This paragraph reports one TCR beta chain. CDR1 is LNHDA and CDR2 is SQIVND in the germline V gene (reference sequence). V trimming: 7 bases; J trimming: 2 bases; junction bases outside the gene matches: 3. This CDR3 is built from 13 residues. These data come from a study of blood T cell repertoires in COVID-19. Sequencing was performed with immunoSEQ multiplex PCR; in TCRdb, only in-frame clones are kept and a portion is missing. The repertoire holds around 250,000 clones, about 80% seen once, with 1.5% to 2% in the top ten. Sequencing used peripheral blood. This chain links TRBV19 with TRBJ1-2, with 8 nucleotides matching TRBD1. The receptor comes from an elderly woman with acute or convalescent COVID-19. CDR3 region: CASTHRGNYGYTF. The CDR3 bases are TGTGCCAGTACCCACAGGGGGAACTATGGCTACACCTTC.